This T cell receptor beta chain was observed in a study of shared T cell receptors in the human thymus. Profiled with immunoSEQ multiplex PCR; TCRdb holds only in-frame clones, not every one. The sample records hundreds of thousands of clones, approximately 95% being singletons. The V gene lost 1 base and the J gene lost 5 bases, with 9 bases spanning the gap. This CDR3 region has 14 residues. Germline CDR1 MGHRA, CDR2 YSYEKL. This TCR was sampled from a human donor. Material: thymocytes. The chain combines TRBV4-1 with TRBJ1-5, with unresolved D. The CDR3 sequence is CASSQAEKHQPQHF. The DNA for the CDR3 is TGCGCCAGCAGCCAAGCGGAAAAGCATCAGCCCCAGCATTTT.